This T cell receptor (beta chain) is drawn from a study of blood T cell repertoires in COVID-19. Turning to the study itself: Both acute and convalescent COVID-19 samples were obtained from the United States, Italy and Spain.

The CDR3 runs 14 residues. Germline lookup yields CDR1 SNHLY and CDR2 FYNNEI. V was pared by 5 bases and J by 4 bases, with 7 bases of the junction left unmatched. Authors' analysis steps: Researchers report that nucleated cell counts were estimated from reference gene primer amplification. Measured with immunoSEQ multiplex PCR; TCRdb has only the in-frame clones, and not every one. V, J and clone size derive from that table, while D and trimming were established from the DNA sequence. Among 100,000 to 150,000 clones listed, 85% to 90% were seen once. The origin of this receptor is a woman between 70 and 85 years old with acute or convalescent COVID-19. The sequencing input was peripheral blood. The chain recombines TRBV2 with TRBJ2-5; 7 bases are a match to TRBD2. The CDR3 loop is CASSLTSFGETQYF. CDR3 bases: TGTGCCAGCAGTTTGACTAGCTTTGGAGAGACCCAGTACTTC.